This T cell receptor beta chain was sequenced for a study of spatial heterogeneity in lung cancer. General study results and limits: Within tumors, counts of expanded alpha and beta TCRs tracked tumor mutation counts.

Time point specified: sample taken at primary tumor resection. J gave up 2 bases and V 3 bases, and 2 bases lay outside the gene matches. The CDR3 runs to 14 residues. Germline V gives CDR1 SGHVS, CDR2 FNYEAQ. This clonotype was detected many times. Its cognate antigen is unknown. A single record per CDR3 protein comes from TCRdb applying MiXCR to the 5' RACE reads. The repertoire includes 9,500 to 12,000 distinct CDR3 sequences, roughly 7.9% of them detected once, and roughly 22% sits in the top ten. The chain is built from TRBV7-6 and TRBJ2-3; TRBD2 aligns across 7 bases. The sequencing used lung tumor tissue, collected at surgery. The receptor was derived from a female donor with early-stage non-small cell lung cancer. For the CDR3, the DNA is TGTGCCAGCAGCTTGACTAGCAACACAGATACGCAGTATTTT. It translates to CASSLTSNTDTQYF.